This T cell receptor beta chain was sequenced in a study of T cells in Graves' hyperthyroidism and ophthalmopathy. Researchers took RNA transcripts and amplified the TCR beta CDR3 regions from them. Using the HTBI primer set, a first-round RT-PCR was run on the TCR CDR3. Each CDR3 protein is one row after TCRdb ran MiXCR on the multiplex PCR reads. The repertoire consists of approximately 610,000 distinct CDR3 sequences, with around 15% occurring once and the leading ten covering 4% to 5.5%. Trimming cost V 0 bases and J 3 bases, with 9 bases left between them. This CDR3 contains 14 residues. CDR1 and CDR2 from the germline V gene are MDHEN and SYDVKM. Ten or more counts support this clonotype. Clinical Activity Scores of at least 3, NOSPECS grades of at least 4 and durations under 3 months characterized ophthalmopathy patients. Investigators excluded patients with uncontrolled infection, other autoimmune disease, pregnancy or lactation. Fresh peripheral blood, about 9.6 ml, yielded the PBMCs.

Sequencing was done on a sample of blood. This TCR was sampled from a woman between 35 and 50 years old with Graves' ophthalmopathy. This rearrangement joins TRBV28 to TRBJ2-7; no clear D. CDR3 in amino acids: CASSLWTTDYEQYF. CDR3 nucleotides: TGTGCCAGCAGTTTATGGACCACAGACTACGAGCAGTACTTC.